This TCR beta chain was retrieved from a study of PD-1 blockade in classical Hodgkin lymphoma. Study-level findings and limits: Complete responders' baseline diversity resembled that of newly diagnosed patients.

This CDR3 spans 16 amino acids. Trimming removed 4 bases from V and 1 base from J, with 19 bases in between. Germline V lookup: CDR1 SQVTM, CDR2 ANQGSEA. All patients relapsed after autologous stem cell transplantation, and brentuximab vedotin exposure varied. On this clone itself: Its antigen is not identified.

The assay was immunoSEQ multiplex PCR, and TCRdb's table has in-frame clones only and misses some. The repertoire holds 5,500 to 7,000 clones, with around 80% as singletons. The V call is TRBV29-1, the J call TRBJ1-1, with D possibly matching TRBD1 (6 bases). The material was peripheral blood mononuclear cells (PBMCs), obtained before the second cycle of nivolumab. The receptor's source is a human donor with classical Hodgkin lymphoma. The CDR3 loop reads CSVVRISRDTNTEAFF. The CDR3 bases are TGCAGCGTTGTCCGTATCTCCCGGGACACGAACACTGAAGCTTTCTTT.